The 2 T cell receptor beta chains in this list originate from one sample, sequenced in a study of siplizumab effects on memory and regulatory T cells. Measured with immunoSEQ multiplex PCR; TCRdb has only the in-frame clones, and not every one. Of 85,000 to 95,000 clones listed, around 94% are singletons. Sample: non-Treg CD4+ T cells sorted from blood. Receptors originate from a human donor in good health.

The CDR3 protein is CASSFDQETQYF. CDR3 DNA sequence: TGCGCCAGCAGCTTCGACCAAGAGACCCAGTACTTC. J is TRBJ2-5 and V is TRBV5-1; D is undetermined. There are 12 residues in the CDR3. V lost 2 bases and J lost 0, with 2 bases in between. Germline-derived CDR1 and CDR2 are SGHRS and YFSETQ.

The CDR3 sequence is CASSQANSGGYTF. CDR3 in DNA: TGTGCCAGCAGCCAAGCTAATTCAGGGGGCTACACCTTC. V usage is TRBV14 and J usage is TRBJ1-2; TRBD1 is a possible D gene (5 bases). V lost 1 base and J lost 8, with 11 bases in between. Per the germline V gene, CDR1 is SGHDN and CDR2 is FVKESK. This CDR3 has 13 residues.